Below are 2 T cell receptor beta chains sequenced from a single sample in a study of cytomegalovirus exposure and HLA in healthy donors. The PCR was carried out with 60 Vbeta primers and 13 Jbeta primers. Libraries were prepared by immunoSEQ multiplex PCR; TCRdb keeps only in-frame clonotypes and omits some of them. The sample shows fewer than 180,000 clones, about 64% of them seen only once. Input material: PBMCs. Receptor source: a woman aged 55-70 years in good health and CMV-seropositive.

The rearrangement joins TRBV5-1 to TRBJ2-1; TRBD2 matches at 9 bases. Germline CDR1 and CDR2: SGHRS and YFSETQ. Losses at the gene ends were 1 base for V and 4 bases for J; bases not matched to a gene: 3. The CDR3 covers 15 residues. The CDR3 bases are TGCGCCAGCAGCTTGTCAAGCGGGGGGTACAATGAGCAGTTCTTC. Its protein product is CASSLSSGGYNEQFF.

This clone was seen ten or more times. The chain has TRBV30 and TRBJ1-2, with 7 bases lining up with TRBD1. The CDR3 is made up of 13 amino acids. V trimming: 3 bases; J trimming: 3 bases; junction bases outside the gene matches: 4. CDR1 is GTSNPN, CDR2 SVGIG, per germline (reference sequence). The CDR3 nucleotides are TGTGCCTGGAGCATAGGACAGGACTATGGCTACACCTTC. Translated: CAWSIGQDYGYTF.